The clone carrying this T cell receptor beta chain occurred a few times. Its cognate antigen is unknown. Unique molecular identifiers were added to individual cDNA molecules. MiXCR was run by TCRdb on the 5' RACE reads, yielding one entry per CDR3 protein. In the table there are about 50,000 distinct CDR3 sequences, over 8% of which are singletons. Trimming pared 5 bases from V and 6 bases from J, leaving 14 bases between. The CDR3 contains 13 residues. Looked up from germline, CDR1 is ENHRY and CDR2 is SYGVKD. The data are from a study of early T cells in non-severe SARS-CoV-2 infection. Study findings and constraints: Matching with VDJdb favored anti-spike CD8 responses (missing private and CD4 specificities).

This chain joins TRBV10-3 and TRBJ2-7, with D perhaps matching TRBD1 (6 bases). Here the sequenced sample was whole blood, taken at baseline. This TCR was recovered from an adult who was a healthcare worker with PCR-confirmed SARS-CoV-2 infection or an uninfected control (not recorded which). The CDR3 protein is CAISKTDSSEQYF. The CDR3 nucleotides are TGTGCCATCAGTAAAACGGACAGTTCCGAGCAGTACTTC.